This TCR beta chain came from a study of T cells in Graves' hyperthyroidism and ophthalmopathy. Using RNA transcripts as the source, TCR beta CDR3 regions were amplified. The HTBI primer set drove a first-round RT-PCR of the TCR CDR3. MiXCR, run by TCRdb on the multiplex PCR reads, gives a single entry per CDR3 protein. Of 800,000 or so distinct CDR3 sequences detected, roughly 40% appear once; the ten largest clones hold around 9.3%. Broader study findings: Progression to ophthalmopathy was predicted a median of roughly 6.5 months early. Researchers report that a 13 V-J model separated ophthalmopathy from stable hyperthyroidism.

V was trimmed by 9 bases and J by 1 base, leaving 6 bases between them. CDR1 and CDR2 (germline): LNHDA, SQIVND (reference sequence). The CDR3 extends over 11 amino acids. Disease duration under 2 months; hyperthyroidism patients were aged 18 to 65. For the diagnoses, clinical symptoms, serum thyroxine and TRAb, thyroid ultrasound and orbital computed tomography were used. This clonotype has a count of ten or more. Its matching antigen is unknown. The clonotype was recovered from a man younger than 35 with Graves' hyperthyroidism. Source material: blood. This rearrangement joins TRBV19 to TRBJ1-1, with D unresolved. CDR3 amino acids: CASEGNTEAFF. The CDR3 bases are TGTGCCAGCGAAGGGAACACTGAAGCTTTCTTT.